These T cell receptor beta chains were read from a single sample in a study of cytomegalovirus exposure and HLA in healthy donors. Clones were sequenced by immunoSEQ multiplex PCR, and TCRdb holds only the in-frame ones, with some missing. This sample has 150,000 to 200,000 clones; 81% occur once, and the top ten carry 3.4%. Sequenced: PBMCs. The receptors stem from a man aged 40-55 years in good health and CMV-seropositive. The CDR3 runs from the conserved cysteine through the conserved F or W. The D gene is left open where the match is weak.

d_call	v_call	cdr3_aa
NA	TRBV28	CASSLQGSRFQHF
NA	TRBV27	CASSGLGQGETQYF
NA	TRBV19	CASSTNYEQYF
TRBD2	TRBV5-1	CASSLVPTLAGGGETQYF
TRBD2	TRBV18	CASSPPGLAVHNEQFF
TRBD1	TRBV7-9	CASSLWQGETDTQYF
TRBD2	TRBV19	CASSFDGLAHNEQFF
TRBD2	TRBV4-2	CASSQGRTSGAHNEQFF
TRBD2	TRBV7-2	CASSPQVAGTYEQYF
NA	TRBV7-9	CASSPEVNEKLFF
TRBD1	TRBV4-2	CASSPTRDRGSGAGYNSPLHF
TRBD1	TRBV14	CASSSDRGSPYEQYF
NA	TRBV6-1	CASSESREVTDTQYF
TRBD2	TRBV6-5	CASSPLADGYEQYF
TRBD1	TRBV5-1	CASGRDSHFSGNTIYF
TRBD2	TRBV28	CASSFWLAGVFETQYF
TRBD1	TRBV28	CASSGQGEGYTF
TRBD1	TRBV7-9	CASSWPGGRPYF
NA	TRBV5-1	CASSLREVLGDEDIQYF
TRBD2	TRBV25-1	CASSELAGPYKQETQYF
NA	TRBV13	CASSLGGGRTQYF
TRBD2	TRBV7-2	CASSAVALAGGEQYF
TRBD2	TRBV25-1	CASSESVRLAGADTQYF
TRBD1	TRBV5-1	CASSAPEWDRQNTEAFF
NA	TRBV9	CASSPRSQETQYF
TRBD1	TRBV7-2	CASSVRDRGLYEQYF
TRBD2	TRBV7-2	CASSLGGGGETQYF
NA	TRBV6-6	CASSSGEGMNTEAFF
NA	TRBV7-8	CASSLWAGEGEKLFF
TRBD1	TRBV5-1	CASSFSRQGAFGGYTF
NA	TRBV28	CASSLFRDVDGYTF
NA	TRBV6-5	CASSYGAARTQYF
NA	TRBV5-4	CASSQDLAVNEQFF
NA	TRBV9	CASSSPFTPLHF
TRBD2	TRBV2	CASSEARGLAGGETQYF
TRBD1	TRBV7-2	CASSLLGIRTGGGEQFF
NA	TRBV30	CAWSVLGLSYEQYF
NA	TRBV14	CASSRGLPGNEQFF
TRBD1	TRBV30	CAWMTGDYEQYF
TRBD1	TRBV2	CASIGTEDRYTF
NA	TRBV4-1	CASSQDTQGAVYEQYF